These T cell receptor beta chains were read from a single sample in a study of CD8 T cells in ankylosing spondylitis. TCRdb ran MiXCR on the 5' RACE reads and lists one entry per CDR3 protein. The sample records roughly 130,000 distinct CDR3 sequences, about 13% being singletons. Input material: blood, either unsorted or a sorted T cell fraction (not recorded which). The receptors originated from a female donor with ankylosing spondylitis or in good health (not recorded which). Both conserved end residues are part of each CDR3. The D gene is left open where the match is weak. Size is stated for part of the rows, as once, few or many counts, or as a class when the clone is expanded.

.,few,TRBJ2-1,TRBV14,CASSQELIRPNEQFF,TGTGCCAGCAGCCAAGAGTTGATCCGCCCAAATGAGCAGTTCTTC
.,many,TRBJ2-1,TRBV7-9,CASSLKSHSYNEQFF,TGTGCCAGCAGCTTAAAGTCCCACTCCTACAATGAGCAGTTCTTC
TRBD1,many,TRBJ2-2,TRBV6-5,CASSFRGPMVGGELFF,TGTGCCAGCAGTTTTAGGGGGCCCATGGTGGGCGGGGAGCTGTTTTTT
.,many,TRBJ2-7,TRBV5-1,CASSFTGSSYEQYF,TGCGCCAGCAGCTTTACAGGGAGCTCCTACGAGCAGTACTTC
TRBD1,.,TRBJ1-1,TRBV29-1,CSAPNGGTGNTEAFF,TGCAGCGCCCCCAACGGAGGGACAGGTAACACTGAAGCTTTCTTT
TRBD1,few,TRBJ2-2,TRBV5-1,CASSFVQGPGELFF,TGCGCCAGCAGCTTTGTACAGGGGCCCGGGGAGCTGTTTTTT
.,many,TRBJ1-4,TRBV28,CASSPIRWGEKLFF,TGTGCCAGCAGTCCAATTCGTTGGGGTGAAAAACTGTTTTTT
TRBD1,.,TRBJ2-7,TRBV19,CASSRAGTGGSYEQYF,TGTGCCAGTAGTAGAGCCGGGACAGGGGGCTCCTACGAGCAGTACTTC
.,few,TRBJ2-4,TRBV20-1,CSARRGGGGENIQYF,TGCAGTGCTAGGAGAGGTGGAGGAGGTGAGAACATTCAGTACTTC
.,few,TRBJ1-2,TRBV3-1,CASSQDLSRTNYGYTF,TGTGCCAGCAGCCAAGATCTTTCCCGGACAAACTATGGCTACACCTTC
.,.,TRBJ2-7,TRBV12-5,CASGSSDGAYEQYF,TGTGCTAGTGGTTCCTCTGACGGGGCCTACGAGCAGTACTTC
.,.,TRBJ1-5,TRBV19,CASSGRLGDQPQHF,TGTGCCAGTAGTGGCCGTTTGGGGGATCAGCCCCAGCATTTT
TRBD1,few,TRBJ2-7,TRBV24-1,CATSDGTGNNEQYF,TGTGCCACCAGTGACGGGACAGGGAACAACGAGCAGTACTTC
TRBD2,few,TRBJ2-3,TRBV7-9,CASSFLAGGTDTQYF,TGTGCCAGCAGCTTCCTGGCGGGGGGCACAGATACGCAGTATTTT
TRBD1,many,TRBJ1-1,TRBV20-1,CSARTGGMNTEAFF,TGCAGTGCTAGAACAGGGGGGATGAACACTGAAGCTTTCTTT
.,.,TRBJ1-1,TRBV20-1,CSARVRTANTEAFF,TGCAGTGCTAGAGTAAGGACAGCGAACACTGAAGCTTTCTTT
.,.,TRBJ2-1,TRBV29-1,CSVPKTYNEQFF,TGCAGCGTTCCGAAAACCTACAATGAGCAGTTCTTC
.,.,TRBJ1-6,TRBV20-1,CSARALREGYNSPLHF,TGCAGTGCTAGAGCCCTCAGGGAGGGCTACAATTCACCCCTCCACTTT
.,few,TRBJ1-1,TRBV12-3/TRBV12-4,CASSHQEGNTEAFF,TGTGCCAGCAGTCACCAGGAGGGGAACACTGAAGCTTTCTTT
TRBD2,many,TRBJ2-1,TRBV29-1,CSVERGSGSFNEQFF,TGCAGCGTTGAACGTGGTAGCGGGAGTTTCAATGAGCAGTTCTTC
TRBD2,few,TRBJ2-7,TRBV20-1,CSARDRLSGVLQYF,TGCAGTGCTAGAGATCGGCTTAGCGGGGTTTTGCAGTACTTC
TRBD1,many,TRBJ2-3,TRBV20-1,CSAYNRDSDTDTQYF,TGCAGTGCTTACAACCGGGACAGTGACACAGATACGCAGTATTTT
.,many,TRBJ1-1,TRBV4-1,CASSQQGMNTEAFF,TGCGCCAGCAGCCAACAAGGGATGAACACTGAAGCTTTCTTT
.,few,TRBJ2-1,TRBV12-5,CASGSYNEQFF,TGTGCTAGTGGTTCCTACAATGAGCAGTTCTTC
TRBD1,many,TRBJ1-1,TRBV20-1,CSARDGTGGTEAFF,TGCAGTGCTAGAGATGGGACAGGGGGGACTGAAGCTTTCTTT
.,many,TRBJ2-3,TRBV5-1,CASSYSTDTQYF,TGCGCCAGCAGCTACTCCACAGATACGCAGTATTTT
.,few,TRBJ2-1,TRBV20-1,CSARDRRGSYNEQFF,TGCAGTGCTAGAGATCGGCGGGGCTCCTACAATGAGCAGTTCTTC
TRBD2,many,TRBJ2-7,TRBV29-1,CSALLAGSYEQYF,TGCAGCGCTCTACTAGCGGGATCCTACGAGCAGTACTTC
TRBD1,many,TRBJ2-3,TRBV12-3/TRBV12-4,CASSLTGTDTQYF,TGTGCCAGCAGTTTGACAGGGACAGATACGCAGTATTTT
TRBD1,many,TRBJ2-2,TRBV7-2,CASSMTGVLNTGELFF,TGTGCCAGCAGCATGACAGGGGTATTGAACACCGGGGAGCTGTTTTTT
.,many,TRBJ2-7,TRBV5-6,CASSLVEVLEEQYF,TGTGCCAGCAGCTTGGTGGAAGTATTGGAGGAGCAGTACTTC
TRBD2,few,TRBJ2-7,TRBV11-3,CASSISGVSYEQYF,TGTGCCAGCAGCATTAGCGGGGTCTCCTACGAGCAGTACTTC
TRBD1,.,TRBJ2-1,TRBV29-1,CSGDRGNEQFF,TGCAGTGGGGACAGGGGAAATGAGCAGTTCTTC
.,few,TRBJ1-2,TRBV12-3/TRBV12-4,CASSFRGWGYTF,TGTGCCAGCAGTTTCCGGGGGTGGGGCTACACCTTC
.,.,TRBJ1-3,TRBV2,CASSGARTGNTIYF,TGTGCCAGCAGTGGGGCGAGAACTGGAAACACCATATATTTT
TRBD1,.,TRBJ1-5,TRBV19,CASSPKGQGGSNQPQHF,TGTGCCAGTAGTCCTAAAGGACAGGGAGGTAGCAATCAGCCCCAGCATTTT
TRBD2,.,TRBJ2-4,TRBV29-1,CSVLTTGGSNIQYF,TGCAGCGTTCTTACCACGGGGGGGTCCAACATTCAGTACTTC
TRBD1,few,TRBJ2-5,TRBV6-5,CASSYSDRAGETQYF,TGTGCCAGCAGTTACTCGGACAGGGCCGGAGAGACCCAGTACTTC
TRBD1,.,TRBJ2-7,TRBV7-8,CASGGQGVYEQYF,TGTGCCAGCGGGGGACAGGGGGTCTACGAGCAGTACTTC
.,few,TRBJ2-1,TRBV7-7,CASSLGETSEQFF,TGTGCTAGCAGCTTGGGGGAAACGAGTGAGCAGTTCTTC
TRBD1,many,TRBJ1-2,TRBV12-3/TRBV12-4,CASSHRDRAYGYTF,TGTGCCAGCAGTCACCGGGACAGGGCTTATGGCTACACCTTC
TRBD2,.,TRBJ2-1,TRBV7-2,CASSPRLADNEQFF,TGTGCCAGCAGCCCTCGGCTAGCGGACAATGAGCAGTTCTTC
.,.,TRBJ1-6,TRBV4-1,CASSQDRGDSPLHF,TGCGCCAGCAGCCAAGATAGGGGGGATTCACCCCTCCACTTT
.,.,TRBJ1-4,TRBV12-3/TRBV12-4,CASSPGHSNEKLFF,TGTGCCAGCAGCCCGGGACACTCTAATGAAAAACTGTTTTTT
TRBD1,.,TRBJ1-4,TRBV20-1,CSAIQGVEKLFF,TGCAGTGCTATACAGGGGGTGGAAAAACTGTTTTTT
.,many,TRBJ2-3,TRBV15,CATSRDLRDTQYF,TGTGCCACCAGCAGAGATCTACGGGATACGCAGTATTTT
.,many,TRBJ2-5,TRBV7-3,CASSPGVGETQYF,TGTGCCAGCAGCCCCGGGGTGGGAGAGACCCAGTACTTC
TRBD1,many,TRBJ2-1,TRBV7-2,CASSLTGDDEQFF,TGTGCCAGCAGCTTAACAGGGGACGATGAGCAGTTCTTC
.,many,TRBJ2-1,TRBV12-3/TRBV12-4,CASSLNRNLFF,TGTGCCAGCAGTTTAAACCGTAACCTGTTCTTC
.,many,TRBJ1-3,TRBV5-1,CASSLAGASGNTIYF,TGCGCCAGCAGCTTGGCGGGGGCCTCTGGAAACACCATATATTTT
TRBD1,many,TRBJ1-2,TRBV6-1,CASSPAGGDYGYTF,TGTGCCAGCAGTCCGGCAGGGGGAGACTATGGCTACACCTTC
.,many,TRBJ2-3,TRBV4-2,CASSQGAALTDTQYF,TGTGCCAGCAGCCAAGGCGCGGCACTAACAGATACGCAGTATTTT